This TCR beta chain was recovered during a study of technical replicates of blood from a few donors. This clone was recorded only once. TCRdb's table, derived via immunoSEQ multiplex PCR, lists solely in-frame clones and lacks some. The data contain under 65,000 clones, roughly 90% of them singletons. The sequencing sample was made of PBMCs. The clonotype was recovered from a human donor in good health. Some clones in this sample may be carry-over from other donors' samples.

Written as DNA, the CDR3 is TGTGCCAGCAGCTTGACAGGGGTTAACTATGGCTACACCTTC. It encodes CASSLTGVNYGYTF. The chain carries TRBV5-8 and TRBJ1-2, with 7 bases aligning to TRBD1. The CDR3 covers 14 residues. CDR1 and CDR2 from the germline V gene are SGHTS and YDEGEE. The V segment lost 1 base and the J segment 1 base; nucleotides outside the gene matches: 1.